A single sample gave rise to the 5 T cell receptor beta chains below, sequenced in a study of cytomegalovirus exposure and HLA in healthy donors. With 60 Vbeta and 13 Jbeta primers, the PCR was carried out. The protocol was immunoSEQ multiplex PCR, while the TCRdb copy is restricted to in-frame clones and leaves out a portion. Of approximately 190,000 clones in the sample, about 81% are singletons; the top ten hold roughly 0.75%. Sequenced material: PBMCs. The receptors were sampled from a woman younger than 35 in good health and CMV-seronegative.

This chain connects TRBV7-9 to TRBJ2-1, with unresolved D. CDR1 is SEHNR and CDR2 is FQNEAQ in the germline V gene (reference sequence). This CDR3 has 14 residues. Trimming took off 4 bases at V and 6 bases at J, with 13 bases between the two ends. In DNA form, the CDR3 reads TGTGCCAGCAGCTCCCGGGTTCGGCCCAATGAGCAGTTCTTC. This translates into CASSSRVRPNEQFF.

The chain carries TRBV18 and TRBJ1-1; a weak D match, TRBD1 (5 bases). Germline V gene sequence: CDR1 KGHSH, CDR2 LQKENI. Trimming removed 6 bases from V and 7 bases from J, with 18 bases in between. The CDR3 is made up of 14 amino acids. The CDR3 bases are TGTGCCAGCTCGCGGGACGGATTCGGAGGTGAAGCTTTCTTT. It specifies CASSRDGFGGEAFF.

The chain combines TRBV6-5 with TRBJ1-2; D not certain. The CDR3 totals 15 residues. V was clipped by 7 bases and J by 6 bases, with 21 bases between them. The V gene's germline CDR1 is MNHEY and CDR2 SVGAGI. The CDR3: CASTTFGRQEDGYTF. In DNA form, the CDR3 reads TGTGCCAGCACTACGTTCGGTAGGCAAGAGGATGGCTACACCTTC.

The chain combines TRBV30 with TRBJ2-3; 10 bases fit TRBD2. CDR1 is GTSNPN and CDR2 is SVGIG in the germline V gene (reference sequence). There are 16 residues in the CDR3. V was clipped by 0 bases and J by 3 bases; unmatched bases: 6. In nucleotides, the CDR3 is TGTGCCTGGAGTGTGGGAGCGGGAGGGATAACAGATACGCAGTATTTT. This encodes CAWSVGAGGITDTQYF.

The chain carries TRBV5-5 and TRBJ1-5, with TRBD1 identical over 7 bases. The CDR3 consists of 16 residues. Germline V gives CDR1 SGHKS, CDR2 YYEKEE (reference sequence). The V and J ends lost 4 bases and 0 bases, in that order; junction bases with no gene match: 7. CDR3 sequence (DNA): TGTGCCAGCAGCGCGACAGGGATGTATAGCAATCAGCCCCAGCATTTT. Translating it yields CASSATGMYSNQPQHF.